This entry lists 21 T cell receptor beta chains sequenced from one sample in a study of T cell responses to AZD1222 COVID-19 vaccine. Clones were read by immunoSEQ multiplex PCR, and TCRdb kept only the in-frame ones, dropping some. The sample records around 220,000 clones, approximately 94% being singletons. The specimen was peripheral blood, collected 28 days after the second dose of the MenACWY control vaccine. Every receptor here comes from an adult who received the MenACWY meningococcal vaccine as a control.

The chain couples TRBV5-1 to TRBJ1-5; weak D call: TRBD1 (5 bases). Germline-derived CDR1 and CDR2 are SGHRS and YFSETQ. Trimming removed 0 bases from V and 5 bases from J, with 12 bases in between. This CDR3 is 15 amino acids long. The CDR3 here is CASSLGPARDQPQHF. The CDR3 DNA reads TGCGCCAGCAGCTTGGGCCCGGCCAGGGATCAGCCCCAGCATTTT. Full variable domain (outside the CDR3, taken from reference TRBV5-1 and TRBJ1-5): KAGVTQTPRYLIKTRGQQVTLSCSPISGHRSVSWYQQTPGQGLQFLFEYFSETQRNKGNFPGRFSGRQFSNSRSEMNVSTLELGDSALYLCASSLGPARDQPQHFGDGTRLSIL.

The chain links TRBV5-4 to TRBJ1-1, with 9 nucleotides matching TRBD1. The CDR3 is 14 amino acids. V dropped 1 base and J dropped 10; count of bases not matched to a gene: 8. Germline assignment: CDR1 SGHNT and CDR2 YYREEE (reference sequence). DNA of the CDR3: TGTGCCAGCAGCTTGACAGGGGGCCCGGTGGGAGCTTTCTTT. Its translation is CASSLTGGPVGAFF.

This clone came up once. The J gene is TRBJ2-7, the V gene TRBV4-1, with 7 nucleotides matching TRBD1. CDR3 size: 14 residues. The junction had 12 bases not matched to a gene; V was cut back by 0 bases and J by 13 bases. Germline assignment: CDR1 MGHRA and CDR2 YSYEKL. For the CDR3, the DNA is TGCGCCAGCAGCCAAGACGTGACAGGGATCCTGCTATACTTC. Protein: CASSQDVTGILLYF.

The V gene is TRBV7-9, the J gene TRBJ2-3; 9 positions match TRBD2. V gave up 3 bases and J gave up 0 bases; unmatched junction bases: 10. CDR1 and CDR2 from the germline V gene are SEHNR and FQNEAQ (reference sequence). The CDR3 length is 18 residues. CDR3 sequence: CASSFGLARNPSTDTQYF. Written as DNA, the CDR3 is TGTGCCAGCAGCTTTGGACTAGCGCGAAACCCTAGCACAGATACGCAGTATTTT.

This clone was seen a single time. The genes are TRBV7-2 and TRBJ2-2; TRBD2 matches 13 bases. Germline values: CDR1 SGHTA, CDR2 FQGNSA. The junction had 5 bases not matched to a gene; V was cut back by 6 bases and J by 7 bases. The CDR3 totals 15 residues. The DNA of the CDR3 is TGTGCCAGCAGTTGGGGACTAGCGGGGAGCGGGGAGCTGTTTTTT. It codes for CASSWGLAGSGELFF.

The CDR3 here is CASIQQDEAFF. The CDR3 DNA follows: TGTGCCAGCATCCAACAGGATGAAGCTTTCTTT. The chain uses TRBV12-3 or TRBV12-4 and TRBJ1-1; D might be TRBD1 (5 bases). The CDR3 loop spans 11 amino acids. The V end was cut by 7 bases, the J end by 7 bases, with 10 bases between.

The V call is TRBV29-1, the J call TRBJ2-5; TRBD2 might be the D (6 bases). Germline V gives CDR1 SQVTM, CDR2 ANQGSEA. CDR3 length equals 12 residues. V gave up 5 bases and J gave up 3 bases, with 10 bases separating them. Written as DNA, the CDR3 is TGCAGCGTTATCGGAGGGGAAGAGACCCAGTACTTC. It is translated as CSVIGGEETQYF.

The chain has TRBV7-3 and TRBJ1-1; no definite D call. The CDR3 runs 14 residues. Germline loops: CDR1 SGHTA, CDR2 FQGTGA. V was shortened by 5 bases and J by 0 bases, with 10 bases between the two germline ends. As DNA, the CDR3 is TGTGCCAGCAGCCGAGGCGGGGTGAACACTGAAGCTTTCTTT. Encoded protein: CASSRGGVNTEAFF.

The chain employs TRBV5-1 and TRBJ1-4; 8 bases are a match to TRBD1. V shed 0 bases and J 3 bases; nucleotides not matched to a gene: 4. The CDR3 spans 16 residues. In germline, CDR1 is SGHRS, CDR2 YFSETQ. CDR3 loop: CASSLDRGSPNEKLFF. Written as DNA, the CDR3 is TGCGCCAGCAGCTTGGACAGGGGGAGCCCTAATGAAAAACTGTTTTTT.

This clone was detected only a few times. This chain links TRBV6-5 with TRBJ1-2, with D possibly matching TRBD1 (6 bases). The germline V gene has CDR1 MNHEY and CDR2 SVGAGI. The CDR3 covers 14 residues. The ends were cut back, 10 bases at V and 5 bases at J, with 20 bases in the middle. CDR3: CATRRETGVYGYTF. In DNA, the CDR3 is TGTGCCACCAGGAGGGAGACAGGCGTTTATGGCTACACCTTC.

This clone was recorded once. J is TRBJ1-2 and V is TRBV4-3; 11 bases are a match to TRBD1. The V gene end was trimmed by 0 bases and the J gene end by 5 bases; junction bases not matched to a gene: 5. Germline V gives CDR1 LGHNA, CDR2 YSLEER. The CDR3 covers 16 residues. CDR3 loop: CASSQEEGQGVYGYTF. The CDR3 bases are TGCGCCAGCAGCCAAGAGGAGGGACAGGGGGTGTATGGCTACACCTTC.

The chain joins TRBV3-1 (or the pseudogene TRBV3-2) to TRBJ2-7; tentatively, D is TRBD1 or TRBD2 (5 bases each). The CDR3 has 17 amino acids. Trimming stripped 1 base from V and 4 bases from J, with 20 bases between. Germline CDR1 reads LGHDT; CDR2 reads YNNKEL (reference sequence). The CDR3 DNA reads TGTGCCAGCAGCCAAGTGGTTAGAGGGGAAGGAAGGTACGAGCAGTACTTC. Translating gives CASSQVVRGEGRYEQYF.

Turning to this clone: Germline is not matched at one junction end, which may reflect a read error. J is TRBJ2-1 and V is TRBV7-7; D might be TRBD2 (5 bases). Germline CDR1 is SSHAT and CDR2 is FNYEAQ (reference sequence). CDR3 length: 14 amino acids. DNA for the CDR3: TGTGCTAGCAGCTTAGAACTAGGTTACAATGAGCAGTTCTTC. Translation gives CASSLELGYNEQFF. The full variable domain, completed using reference TRBV7-7 and TRBJ2-1, is GAGVSQSPRYKVTKRGQDVTLRCDPISSHATLYWYQQALGQGPEFLTYFNYEAQPDKSGLPSDRFSAERPEGSISTLTIQRTEQRDSAMYRCASSLELGYNEQFFGPGTRLTVL.

J is TRBJ1-1 and V is TRBV18, with D maybe TRBD1 (5 bases). Per the germline V gene, CDR1 is KGHSH and CDR2 is LQKENI. The CDR3 is made up of 15 amino acids. Trimming took off 0 bases at V and 8 bases at J, with 16 bases between the two ends. CDR3 DNA: TGTGCCAGCTCACCACCGGGATCGCCGAACAGGGAAGCTTTCTTT. Protein: CASSPPGSPNREAFF.

This clone occurred a few times. The chain employs TRBV2 and TRBJ1-2; D is uncertain. The CDR3 has 14 amino acids. V was trimmed by 7 bases and J by 5 bases, leaving 17 bases between them. In germline, CDR1 is SNHLY, CDR2 FYNNEI. The CDR3 protein is CASMFGRGVYGYTF. The CDR3 DNA reads as TGTGCCAGCATGTTCGGCAGAGGCGTTTATGGCTACACCTTC.

The chain recombines TRBV9 with TRBJ2-7; D may be TRBD1 (5 bases). This CDR3 contains 14 residues. Per the germline V gene, CDR1 is SGDLS and CDR2 is YYNGEE. V was clipped by 0 bases and J by 7 bases, with 14 bases between them. CDR3: CASSVGAGSGEQYF. The CDR3 DNA follows: TGTGCCAGCAGCGTAGGAGCAGGGTCGGGTGAGCAGTACTTC. Full variable domain (remainder filled in from reference TRBV9 and TRBJ2-7): DSGVTQTPKHLITATGQRVTLRCSPRSGDLSVYWYQQSLDQGLQFLIQYYNGEERAKGNILERFSAQQFPDLHSELNLSSLELGDSALYFCASSVGAGSGEQYFGPGTRLTVT.

This clone was counted a few times. The J gene is TRBJ2-7, the V gene TRBV3-1 (or the pseudogene TRBV3-2), with D possibly being TRBD1 or TRBD2 (5 bases each). Germline-derived CDR1 and CDR2 are LGHDT and YNNKEL (reference sequence). CDR3 length: 12 amino acids. The V gene lost 4 bases and the J gene lost 7 bases, with 11 bases spanning the gap. The CDR3 reads CASSRGSGEQYF. CDR3 in DNA: TGTGCCAGCAGCCGAGGGTCAGGGGAGCAGTACTTC.

The chain has TRBV24-1 and TRBJ2-5, with 13 bases matching TRBD2. Germline V CDR1 and CDR2: KGHDR, SFDVKD. The CDR3 consists of 18 residues. V lost 1 base to trimming and J lost 1 base; unmatched junction nucleotides: 5. The CDR3: CATSDFRGLAGAQETQYF. The CDR3 DNA reads as TGTGCCACCAGTGATTTCCGTGGACTAGCGGGGGCCCAAGAGACCCAGTACTTC.

The chain uses TRBV27 and TRBJ1-2; 8 nucleotides agree with TRBD1. The CDR3 has 13 residues. CDR1 is MNHEY, CDR2 SMNVEV, per germline (reference sequence). Trimming removed 2 bases from V and 6 bases from J; junction bases left unmatched: 2. In DNA, the CDR3 is TGTGCCAGCAGTTTAGGACAGGGTGATGGCTACACCTTC. This encodes CASSLGQGDGYTF.

The chain carries TRBV29-1 and TRBJ1-3; D call uncertain. The CDR3 loop spans 13 amino acids. CDR1 is SQVTM and CDR2 is ANQGSEA in the germline V gene. V dropped 7 bases and J dropped 1 base, with 11 bases sitting between them. The CDR3 sequence is CSAPGLSGNTIYF. CDR3 nucleotide sequence: TGCAGCGCCCCCGGGTTATCTGGAAACACCATATATTTT. The whole variable domain, remainder taken from reference TRBV29-1 and TRBJ1-3, is SAVISQKPSRDICQRGTSLTIQCQVDSQVTMMFWYRQQPGQSLTLIATANQGSEATYESGFVIDKFPISRPNLTFSTLTVSNMSPEDSSIYLCSAPGLSGNTIYFGEGSWLTVV.

This sequence joins TRBV6-5 and TRBJ1-3; the D gene is possibly TRBD1 (6 bases). CDR3 length: 16 amino acids. Germline V gives CDR1 MNHEY, CDR2 SVGAGI. V lost 4 bases to trimming and J lost 0 bases, with 13 bases between them. Written as DNA, the CDR3 is TGTGCCAGCAGTTGGGGACACACAAACTCTGGAAACACCATATATTTT. It codes for CASSWGHTNSGNTIYF.